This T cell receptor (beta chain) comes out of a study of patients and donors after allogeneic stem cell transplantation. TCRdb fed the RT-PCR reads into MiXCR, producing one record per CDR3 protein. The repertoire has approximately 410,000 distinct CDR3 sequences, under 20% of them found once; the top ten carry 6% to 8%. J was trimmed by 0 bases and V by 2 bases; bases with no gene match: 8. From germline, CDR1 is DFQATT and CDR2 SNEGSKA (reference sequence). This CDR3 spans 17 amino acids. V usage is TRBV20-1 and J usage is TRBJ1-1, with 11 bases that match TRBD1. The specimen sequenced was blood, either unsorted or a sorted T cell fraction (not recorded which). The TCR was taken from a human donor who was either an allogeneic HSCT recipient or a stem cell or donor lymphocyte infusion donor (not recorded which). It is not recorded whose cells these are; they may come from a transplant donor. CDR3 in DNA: TGCAGTGCTAGACACCGGGACAGGGGGACCATGAACACTGAAGCTTTCTTT. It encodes CSARHRDRGTMNTEAFF.